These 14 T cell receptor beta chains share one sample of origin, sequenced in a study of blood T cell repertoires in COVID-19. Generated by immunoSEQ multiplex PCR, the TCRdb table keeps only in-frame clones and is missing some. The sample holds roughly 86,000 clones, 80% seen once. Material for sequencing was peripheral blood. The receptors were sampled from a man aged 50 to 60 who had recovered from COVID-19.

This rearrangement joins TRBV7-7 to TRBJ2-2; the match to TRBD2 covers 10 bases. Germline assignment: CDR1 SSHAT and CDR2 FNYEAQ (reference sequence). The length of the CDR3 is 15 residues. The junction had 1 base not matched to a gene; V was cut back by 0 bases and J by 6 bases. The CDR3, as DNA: TGTGCCAGCAGCTTAGCAGCGGGAGGGGCCGGGGAGCTGTTTTTT. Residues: CASSLAAGGAGELFF.

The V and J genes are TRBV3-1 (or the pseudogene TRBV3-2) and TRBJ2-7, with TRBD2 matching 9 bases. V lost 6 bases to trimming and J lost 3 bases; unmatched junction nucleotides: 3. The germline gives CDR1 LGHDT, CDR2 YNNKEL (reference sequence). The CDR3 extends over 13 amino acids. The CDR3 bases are TGTGCCAGCAGACCGACTAGCGGCTACGAGCAGTACTTC. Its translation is CASRPTSGYEQYF.

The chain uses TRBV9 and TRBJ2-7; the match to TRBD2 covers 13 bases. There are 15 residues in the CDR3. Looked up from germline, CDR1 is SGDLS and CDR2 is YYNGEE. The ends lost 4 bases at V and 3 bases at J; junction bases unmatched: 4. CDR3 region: CASSQGLAGYYEQYF. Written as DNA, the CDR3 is TGTGCCAGCAGCCAGGGACTAGCGGGGTACTACGAGCAGTACTTC.

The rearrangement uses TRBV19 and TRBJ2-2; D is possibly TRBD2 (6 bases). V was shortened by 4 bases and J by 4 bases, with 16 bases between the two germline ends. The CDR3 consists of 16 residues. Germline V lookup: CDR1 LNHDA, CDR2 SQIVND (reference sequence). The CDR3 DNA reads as TGTGCCAGTAGTACCCGGGGTGGGGGGAGCACCGGGGAGCTGTTTTTT. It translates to CASSTRGGGSTGELFF.

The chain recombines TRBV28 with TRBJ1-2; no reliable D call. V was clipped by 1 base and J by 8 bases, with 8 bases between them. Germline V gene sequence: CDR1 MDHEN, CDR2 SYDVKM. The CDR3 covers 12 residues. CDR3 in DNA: TGTGCCAGCAGTTTATCCCTCCAGGGCTACACCTTC. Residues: CASSLSLQGYTF.

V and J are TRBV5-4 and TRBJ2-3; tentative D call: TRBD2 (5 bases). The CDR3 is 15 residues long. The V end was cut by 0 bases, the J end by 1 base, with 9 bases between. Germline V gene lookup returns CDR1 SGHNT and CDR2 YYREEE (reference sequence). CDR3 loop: CASSLGGLGTDTQYF. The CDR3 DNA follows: TGTGCCAGCAGCTTGGGAGGACTGGGCACAGATACGCAGTATTTT.

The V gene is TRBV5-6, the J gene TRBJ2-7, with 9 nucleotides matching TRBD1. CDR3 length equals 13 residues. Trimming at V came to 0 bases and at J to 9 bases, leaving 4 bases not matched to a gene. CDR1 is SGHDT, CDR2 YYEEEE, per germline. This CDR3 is CASSLGRDRAQYF. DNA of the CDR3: TGTGCCAGCAGCTTGGGTCGGGACAGGGCGCAGTACTTC.

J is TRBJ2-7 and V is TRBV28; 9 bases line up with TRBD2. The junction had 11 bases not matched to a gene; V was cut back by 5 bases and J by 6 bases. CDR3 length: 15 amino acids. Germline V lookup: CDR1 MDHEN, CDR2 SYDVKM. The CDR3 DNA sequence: TGTGCCAGCAGTCCTTTAGCGGGAGCGGCCGGCGAGCAGTACTTC. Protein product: CASSPLAGAAGEQYF. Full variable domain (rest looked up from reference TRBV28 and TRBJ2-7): DVKVTQSSRYLVKRTGEKVFLECVQDMDHENMFWYRQDPGLGLRLIYFSYDVKMKEKGDIPEGYSVSREKKERFSLILESASTNQTSMYLCASSPLAGAAGEQYFGPGTRLTVT.

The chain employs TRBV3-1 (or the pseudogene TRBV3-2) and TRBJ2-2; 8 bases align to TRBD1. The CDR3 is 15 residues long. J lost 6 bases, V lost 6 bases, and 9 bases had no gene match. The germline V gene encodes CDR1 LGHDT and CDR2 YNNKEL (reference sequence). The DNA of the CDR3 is TGTGCCAGCAGGTTCGGAACAGGGGGGTCCGGGGAGCTGTTTTTT. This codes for CASRFGTGGSGELFF.

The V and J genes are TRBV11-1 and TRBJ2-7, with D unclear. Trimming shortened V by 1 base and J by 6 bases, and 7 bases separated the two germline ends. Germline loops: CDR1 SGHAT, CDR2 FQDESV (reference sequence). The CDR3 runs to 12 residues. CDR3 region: CASSLGRGEQYF. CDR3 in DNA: TGTGCCAGCAGCTTAGGAAGAGGCGAGCAGTACTTC.

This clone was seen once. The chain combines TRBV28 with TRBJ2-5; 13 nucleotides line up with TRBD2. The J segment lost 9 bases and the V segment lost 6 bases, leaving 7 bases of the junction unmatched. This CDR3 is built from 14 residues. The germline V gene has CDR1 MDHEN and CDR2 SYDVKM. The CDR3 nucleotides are TGTGCCAGCAGCACCACTAGCGGGAGGGGGTCCCAGTACTTC. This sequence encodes CASSTTSGRGSQYF.

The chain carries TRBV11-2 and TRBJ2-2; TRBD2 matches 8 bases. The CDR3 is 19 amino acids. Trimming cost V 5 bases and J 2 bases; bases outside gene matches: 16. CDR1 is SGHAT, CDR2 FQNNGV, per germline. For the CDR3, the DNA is TGTGCCAGCAGCCCCCGTCCGGGGGGGTTCGGGTACAACACCGGGGAGCTGTTTTTT. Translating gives CASSPRPGGFGYNTGELFF.

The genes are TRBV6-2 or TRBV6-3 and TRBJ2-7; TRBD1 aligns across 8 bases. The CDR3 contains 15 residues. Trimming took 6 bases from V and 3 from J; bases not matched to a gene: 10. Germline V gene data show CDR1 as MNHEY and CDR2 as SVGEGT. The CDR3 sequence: CASSPTGTGFYEQYF. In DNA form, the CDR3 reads TGTGCCAGCAGCCCTACCGGGACAGGTTTCTACGAGCAGTACTTC.

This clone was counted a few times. CDR3 sequence: CASSFRNRGYGYTF. The CDR3 region has the DNA TGTGCCAGCAGTTTTAGGAACAGGGGTTATGGCTACACCTTC. V is TRBV28 and J is TRBJ1-2; 7 positions match TRBD1. The CDR3 contains 14 residues. In germline, CDR1 is MDHEN, CDR2 SYDVKM. V lost 3 bases and J lost 5; bases outside the gene matches: 6.